The 16 T cell receptor beta chains presented below share a single source sample, sequenced in a study of CD8 T cells in ankylosing spondylitis (dated 2017 in TCRdb). Library prep was done by 5' RACE. TCRdb lists the instrument as Illumina HiSeq 2500. TCRdb handled the public reads itself, with Q25 trimming in fastp and clone calling in MiXCR, and kept productive beta chains. Entries that share a CDR3 protein sequence are merged under the most common genes and DNA. The sample table records about 160,000 distinct CDR3 sequences; around 19% of these occur just once. The top ten clones comprise approximately 7.8% of the sample. The sequenced sample was blood, either unsorted or a sorted T cell fraction (not recorded which). Receptors were obtained from a male donor with ankylosing spondylitis or in good health (not recorded which).

In this sample, this clonotype turned up many times. This rearrangement joins TRBV20-1 to TRBJ2-5, with a possible D match to TRBD2 (5 bases). V lost 6 bases to trimming and J lost 7 bases, with 15 bases between them. Germline V lookup: CDR1 DFQATT, CDR2 SNEGSKA (reference sequence). This CDR3 is 12 amino acids long. The chain's CDR3 is CSARSVRVTQYF. The DNA for the CDR3 is TGCAGTGCCAGATCGGTGCGGGTGACCCAGTACTTC.

The table lists this clonotype with many counts. The chain is built from TRBV2 and TRBJ1-5, with D hard to call. The CDR3 has 13 amino acids. Germline lookup yields CDR1 SNHLY and CDR2 FYNNEI. V was cut by 4 bases and J by 4 bases, with 8 bases left in between. CDR3 region: CASSASLNQPQHF. The DNA of the CDR3 is TGTGCCAGCAGTGCTTCTCTTAATCAGCCCCAGCATTTT.

This clonotype was found many times. V usage is TRBV27 and J usage is TRBJ1-2; D ambiguous. The V gene's germline CDR1 is MNHEY and CDR2 SMNVEV (reference sequence). The ends were cut back, 6 bases at V and 0 bases at J, with 8 bases in the middle. The CDR3 loop spans 13 amino acids. CDR3 amino acids: CASRLTPNYGYTF. DNA of the CDR3: TGTGCCAGCAGGTTGACACCTAACTATGGCTACACCTTC.

The sample holds a few counts of this clonotype. The chain recombines TRBV5-6 with TRBJ2-5; D tentatively reads TRBD1 or TRBD2 (6 bases each). The germline V gene encodes CDR1 SGHDT and CDR2 YYEEEE. With 4 bases removed from V and 2 bases from J, the gap between germline ends came to 15 bases. The CDR3 has 15 residues. The CDR3 nucleotides read TGTGCCAGCAGCCGCGGGACACCCGGTCAAGAGACCCAGTACTTC. It translates to CASSRGTPGQETQYF. Using reference TRBV5-6 and TRBJ2-5 for the parts outside the CDR3, the full variable domain is DAGVTQSPTHLIKTRGQQVTLRCSPKSGHDTVSWYQQALGQGPQFIFQYYEEEERQRGNFPDRFSGHQFPNYSSELNVNALLLGDSALYLCASSRGTPGQETQYFGPGTRLLVL.

There are many counts of this clonotype. The chain combines TRBV29-1 with TRBJ2-3, with a possible D match to TRBD1 (6 bases). With 3 bases removed from V and 3 bases from J, the gap between germline ends came to 7 bases. The CDR3 totals 12 residues. Germline CDR1 reads SQVTM; CDR2 reads ANQGSEA. This CDR3 is CSVDQGTDTQYF. In DNA form, the CDR3 reads TGCAGCGTTGATCAGGGGACAGATACGCAGTATTTT.

The rearrangement links TRBV18 to TRBJ2-7; no reliable D call. The CDR3 contains 13 residues. From germline, CDR1 is KGHSH and CDR2 LQKENI. Trimming removed 2 bases from V and 3 bases from J, with 8 bases in between. The CDR3 DNA is TGTGCCAGCTCACCAGGGATATACTACGAGCAGTACTTC. Encoded protein: CASSPGIYYEQYF.

This clonotype occurred many times. The chain joins TRBV10-3 to TRBJ2-7, with TRBD1 matching over 8 bases. Germline CDR1 is ENHRY and CDR2 is SYGVKD. The CDR3 spans 12 residues. V dropped 10 bases and J dropped 6; count of bases not matched to a gene: 8. The CDR3 protein is CATTGTGGEQYF. The CDR3 nucleotides read TGTGCCACCACCGGGACAGGAGGCGAGCAGTACTTC.

This clonotype was counted many times. The chain uses TRBV15 and TRBJ2-3; 9 bases line up with TRBD1. Germline CDR1 LNHNV, CDR2 YYDKDF (reference sequence). There are 14 residues in the CDR3. V trimming: 3 bases; J trimming: 4 bases; junction bases outside the gene matches: 2. The CDR3 region has the DNA TGTGCCACCAGCAGGGGACAGGGTTCAGATACGCAGTATTTT. This translates into CATSRGQGSDTQYF.

This clonotype was seen at least ten times. This chain uses TRBV7-6 with TRBJ2-3; D not resolved. The CDR3 is made up of 15 amino acids. Germline V gene sequence: CDR1 SGHVS, CDR2 FNYEAQ. Trimming pared 3 bases from V and 0 bases from J, leaving 10 bases between. DNA of the CDR3: TGTGCCAGCAGCTTTGGCGGTACTAGCACAGATACGCAGTATTTT. Translating gives CASSFGGTSTDTQYF. Full variable domain (missing parts from reference TRBV7-6 and TRBJ2-3): GAGVSQSPRYKVTKRGQDVALRCDPISGHVSLYWYRQALGQGPEFLTYFNYEAQQDKSGLPNDRFSAERPEGSISTLTIQRTEQRDSAMYRCASSFGGTSTDTQYFGPGTRLTVL.

This clonotype has ten or more counts. The CDR3 spells CASSLAPQSSGATGELFF. The DNA for the CDR3 is TGTGCCAGCAGCTTAGCGCCCCAGTCTAGCGGGGCCACCGGGGAGCTGTTTTTT. The chain couples TRBV7-6 to TRBJ2-2, with 9 positions matching TRBD2. Germline V gene lookup returns CDR1 SGHVS and CDR2 FNYEAQ. V gave up 0 bases and J gave up 4 bases; unmatched junction bases: 9. This CDR3 has 18 residues.

The chain links TRBV5-1 to TRBJ2-1; tentative D call: TRBD1 (8 bases). V dropped 5 bases and J dropped 9 bases, with 15 bases sitting between them. Germline V lookup: CDR1 SGHRS, CDR2 YFSETQ. The CDR3 runs to 13 residues. CDR3 residues: CASRRTGRGEQFF. For the CDR3, the DNA is TGCGCCAGCAGACGGACAGGGAGGGGTGAGCAGTTCTTC.

This clonotype was detected many times. This chain links TRBV20-1 with TRBJ2-1, with 11 bases lining up with TRBD2. CDR1 and CDR2 from the germline V gene are DFQATT and SNEGSKA (reference sequence). The length of the CDR3 is 14 residues. J was trimmed by 6 bases and V by 3 bases; bases with no gene match: 4. The CDR3 region has the DNA TGCAGTGCTAGTAAAACTAGCGGGAGCAATGAGCAGTTCTTC. Protein sequence: CSASKTSGSNEQFF.

This clonotype occurred a few times. The CDR3 reads CSVELASSYNEQFF. The CDR3, as DNA: TGCAGCGTTGAGCTGGCTAGCTCCTACAATGAGCAGTTCTTC. The rearrangement uses TRBV29-1 and TRBJ2-1; no firm D call. Trimming pared 3 bases from V and 0 bases from J, leaving 9 bases between. CDR3 length: 14 residues. Germline-derived CDR1 and CDR2 are SQVTM and ANQGSEA.

This clonotype was recorded many times. J is TRBJ1-2 and V is TRBV5-1; the D is unclear. V lost 4 bases and J 13 bases, leaving 23 bases between the germline ends. CDR1 and CDR2 from the germline V gene are SGHRS and YFSETQ. The CDR3 runs to 14 residues. CDR3 bases: TGCGCCAGCAGCCCGCCCGGACGGATCGGGCTATTCACCTTC. It specifies CASSPPGRIGLFTF.

This clonotype has a count of ten or more. The CDR3 loop is CASSRLAGFTDTQYF. Written as DNA, the CDR3 is TGTGCCAGCAGCAGACTAGCGGGATTCACAGATACGCAGTATTTT. The V and J genes are TRBV12-3 or TRBV12-4 and TRBJ2-3; TRBD2 agrees at 11 bases. V lost 6 bases, J lost 2 bases, and 4 bases stayed unmatched. CDR3 length: 15 residues.

As concerns this clonotype: Since a much larger clone is just one base distant, this may be a read error. The J gene is TRBJ1-1, the V gene TRBV6-1, with D hard to call. Germline assignment: CDR1 MNHNS and CDR2 SASEGT. This CDR3 has 16 residues. CDR3 amino acids: CTSGSIVEGSNTEAFF. In DNA form, the CDR3 reads TGTACCAGTGGTTCGATCGTTGAAGGATCGAACACTGAAGCTTTCTTT.